These 13 T cell receptor beta chains came from one sample sequenced in a study of vaccination and CD4 T cells after COVID-19. Sequence data for DNA of cultured CD4+ T cells were generated by the Oncomine TCR Beta short-read assay. TCRdb passed the PCR reads through MiXCR, listing each CDR3 protein once. The sample holds some 16,000 distinct CDR3 sequences; 73% are singletons and the top ten take about 4.6%. No antigen has been assigned to these receptors. The treatment: roughly 11-day PBMC culture with coronavirus spike peptide pools or control peptides (ViraFEST assay). The sample consisted of CD4+ T cells from blood, cultured in vitro. Receptors originate from a human donor who had recovered from COVID-19.

This sequence joins TRBV6-1 and TRBJ1-5, with D maybe TRBD1 (5 bases). Looked up from germline, CDR1 is MNHNS and CDR2 is SASEGT. The CDR3 extends over 15 amino acids. V lost 6 bases and J lost 7, with 19 bases in between. The CDR3 DNA is TGTGCCAGCAGCCCCGTTGGGGGTAATAGGCAGCCCCAGCATTTT. Its protein product is CASSPVGGNRQPQHF.

V usage is TRBV6-5 and J usage is TRBJ2-2; 8 bases match TRBD2. Looked up from germline, CDR1 is MNHEY and CDR2 is SVGAGI. CDR3 length: 16 residues. With V trimmed by 4 bases and J by 4 bases, 8 bases remained unmatched. The CDR3 DNA follows: TGTGCCAGCAGTTCGGGACAAACTAGCGGCACCGGGGAGCTGTTTTTT. It encodes CASSSGQTSGTGELFF.

This chain links TRBV20-1 with TRBJ1-2; 7 bases agree with TRBD1. The CDR3 has 12 amino acids. Germline loops: CDR1 DFQATT, CDR2 SNEGSKA (reference sequence). The DNA for the CDR3 is TGCGGCTACAGGGGAACTAACTATGGCTACACCTTC. It codes for CGYRGTNYGYTF.

V usage is TRBV2 and J usage is TRBJ1-1, with 7 bases identical to TRBD1. V shed 6 bases, J shed 4 bases, and the junction held 8 bases outside the gene matches. CDR3 length equals 14 residues. Germline V gene lookup returns CDR1 SNHLY and CDR2 FYNNEI. The CDR3 protein is CASRTGKGGTEAFF. Written as DNA, the CDR3 is TGTGCCAGCAGGACAGGGAAGGGTGGCACTGAAGCTTTCTTT.

The chain has TRBV19 and TRBJ2-5, with 7 bases aligning to TRBD2. V lost 1 base, J lost 4 bases, and 0 bases stayed unmatched. CDR1 and CDR2 from the germline V gene are LNHDA and SQIVND (reference sequence). The CDR3 runs to 13 residues. DNA for the CDR3: TGTGCCAGTAGTATAGTAGCGGGAGAGACCCAGTACTTC. Its translation is CASSIVAGETQYF.

V and J are TRBV19 and TRBJ1-5; TRBD1 is a possible D gene (6 bases). Germline assignment: CDR1 LNHDA and CDR2 SQIVND (reference sequence). The germline V and J ends were trimmed by 7 bases and 5 bases, with 12 bases remaining between them. CDR3 length: 13 amino acids. The CDR3 sequence is CASTRRGDQPQHF. The CDR3 bases are TGTGCCAGTACCCGGAGGGGGGATCAGCCCCAGCATTTT.

The CDR3 bases are TGTGCCTCTAGGAAGACAGGGCCGGTCGGGGAGCTGTTTTTT. It codes for CASRKTGPVGELFF. This chain uses TRBV30 with TRBJ2-2; 7 bases are shared with TRBD1. Losses at the gene ends were 7 bases for V and 7 bases for J; bases not matched to a gene: 12. The CDR3 is 14 amino acids. From germline, CDR1 is GTSNPN and CDR2 SVGIG (reference sequence).

This clonotype was observed a handful of times. This chain links TRBV6-2 or TRBV6-3 with TRBJ2-3, with a tentative D call TRBD1 (6 bases). There are 16 residues in the CDR3. Germline assignment: CDR1 MNHEY and CDR2 SVGEGT. The V gene lost 2 bases and the J gene lost 6 bases, with 18 bases spanning the gap. CDR3 nucleotide sequence: TGTGCCAGCAGTTACCCTAAGGCAGGGGCGTCGGATACGCAGTATTTT. This translates into CASSYPKAGASDTQYF.

The chain employs TRBV7-2 and TRBJ1-2; D is undetermined. The V gene lost 6 bases and the J gene lost 4 bases, with 12 bases spanning the gap. CDR3 size: 13 residues. Germline V gene sequence: CDR1 SGHTA, CDR2 FQGNSA. This chain's CDR3 is CASRRTGFYGYTF. The CDR3 region has the DNA TGTGCCAGCAGACGAACGGGATTCTATGGCTACACCTTC.

The V gene is TRBV15, the J gene TRBJ2-7; 7 positions agree with TRBD2. The germline CDR1 and CDR2 sequences are LNHNV and YYDKDF (reference sequence). Losses at the gene ends were 1 base for V and 1 base for J; bases not matched to a gene: 4. CDR3 length equals 15 residues. The CDR3 nucleotides are TGTGCCACCAGCAGAGGGGGGGGGAGTTCCTACGAGCAGTACTTC. Translation: CATSRGGGSSYEQYF.

The V gene is TRBV28, the J gene TRBJ1-2; tentatively, D is TRBD1 (5 bases). V lost 3 bases, J lost 8 bases, and 13 bases lay in between. Germline values: CDR1 MDHEN, CDR2 SYDVKM. The CDR3 totals 13 residues. The CDR3 DNA reads TGTGCCAGCAGTTTTAGGGGCCGCCGGGGCTACACCTTC. The encoded protein is CASSFRGRRGYTF.

The gene calls are TRBV6-5 and TRBJ2-1, with 10 bases identical to TRBD2. Trimming at V came to 2 bases and at J to 3 bases, leaving 1 base not matched to a gene. This CDR3 has 15 residues. Germline values: CDR1 MNHEY, CDR2 SVGAGI. CDR3 region: CASSYGTSDYNEQFF. Here the CDR3 DNA reads TGTGCCAGCAGTTACGGGACTAGCGACTACAATGAGCAGTTCTTC.

This clonotype was picked up one time. The chain has TRBV6-4 and TRBJ1-5; perhaps TRBD1 as D (5 bases). Trimming pared 10 bases from V and 0 bases from J, leaving 31 bases between. The CDR3 totals 20 residues. The germline CDR1 and CDR2 sequences are MRHNA and SNTAGT. For the CDR3, the DNA is TGTGCCAAATCGATGGGGCAGGTACCCCGCCACCTTTATAGCAATCAGCCCCAGCATTTT. Encoded protein: CAKSMGQVPRHLYSNQPQHF.